This TCR beta chain was identified during a study of control samples from healthy donors and cancer patients. Here immunoSEQ multiplex PCR was the method, and the copy in TCRdb shows in-frame clones only, minus some. Among roughly 30,000 clones listed, nearly 90% were seen once. CDR3 length equals 15 residues. CDR1 is SEHNR, CDR2 FQNEAQ, per germline (reference sequence). V dropped 1 base and J dropped 3 bases, with 7 bases sitting between them. V usage is TRBV7-9 and J usage is TRBJ2-6, with D possibly TRBD1 on 5 matching bases. This TCR came from a female donor with melanoma. The specimen sequenced was formalin-fixed, paraffin-embedded tissue. The DNA of the CDR3 is TGTGCCAGCAGCTTAGGGGGCAGTGGGGCCAACGTCCTGACTTTC. Its translation: CASSLGGSGANVLTF.